The clone carrying this T cell receptor (beta chain) has only a few counts. An end of the junction does not agree with germline; a read error may underlie this. This sample is drawn from a study of blood T cell repertoires in COVID-19. The wider study: Acute-phase and convalescent COVID-19 samples originated in the United States, Italy and Spain. PBMCs, B-cell-depleted T cells, or T cells were the source of the cDNA or gDNA that made up the material.

Germline CDR1 is LGHDT and CDR2 is YNNKEL (reference sequence). CDR3 length: 13 residues. Profiled with immunoSEQ multiplex PCR; TCRdb holds only in-frame clones, not every one. Altogether tens of thousands of clones are present, around 85% being singletons, with the ten largest covering roughly 1.2%. The chain links TRBV3-1 (or the pseudogene TRBV3-2) to TRBJ2-5, with 11 bases that match TRBD2. Sequencing used peripheral blood. This sequence was found in a man aged 40-50 years with acute or convalescent COVID-19. The CDR3 DNA reads as TGTGCCAGCAGCCACCTAGCGGGGGGCCCCAAGAACTTC. This encodes CASSHLAGGPKNF.